The 18 T cell receptor beta chains given below trace back to one sample, sequenced in a study of T cells in Graves' hyperthyroidism and ophthalmopathy. The investigators amplified TCR beta CDR3 regions from RNA transcripts. First-round RT-PCR targeting the TCR CDR3 was performed with the HTBI primer set. TCRdb fed the multiplex PCR reads into MiXCR, producing one record per CDR3 protein. Counted here are over 700,000 distinct CDR3 sequences, approximately 40% occurring once; the ten biggest clones make up about 9%. Input material: blood. These receptors came from a man aged 18-30 years with Graves' hyperthyroidism.

In this sample, this clonotype turned up a few times. This chain uses TRBV6-1 with TRBJ1-6; D possibly corresponds to TRBD1 (6 bases). Trimming shortened V by 5 bases and J by 9 bases, and 14 bases separated the two germline ends. The CDR3 contains 14 residues. CDR1 MNHNS and CDR2 SASEGT come from the germline V gene. Here the CDR3 reads CASSLSVRGSPLHF. As DNA, the CDR3 is TGTGCCAGCAGTTTGTCTGTCAGGGGTTCACCCCTCCACTTT.

This chain joins TRBV12-3 or TRBV12-4 and TRBJ2-7; 8 bases line up with TRBD1. CDR3 length: 15 amino acids. The junction had 9 bases not matched to a gene; V was cut back by 6 bases and J by 2 bases. The CDR3 here is CASRSAWTGPYEQYF. As DNA, the CDR3 is TGTGCCAGCAGATCCGCCTGGACAGGGCCCTACGAGCAGTACTTC.

The sample holds many counts of this clonotype. The chain has TRBV29-1 and TRBJ2-7, with 13 bases that match TRBD2. V trimming: 4 bases; J trimming: 7 bases; junction bases outside the gene matches: 1. This CDR3 spans 12 amino acids. Germline V gives CDR1 SQVTM, CDR2 ANQGSEA. In nucleotides, the CDR3 is TGCAGCGTTGCACTAGCGGGGGGGGAGCAGTACTTC. Protein: CSVALAGGEQYF.

The chain recombines TRBV29-1 with TRBJ2-7; 7 positions agree with TRBD2. The CDR3 totals 13 residues. Germline values: CDR1 SQVTM, CDR2 ANQGSEA. The junction had 8 bases not matched to a gene; V was cut back by 4 bases and J by 5 bases. CDR3 sequence reads: CSVGGGSDHEQYF. The CDR3 region has the DNA TGCAGCGTTGGGGGGGGTTCGGACCACGAGCAGTACTTC.

The CDR3 region has the DNA TGTGCCAGCAGTTTCCGACTCGTCTCCTACGAGCAGTACTTC. Residues: CASSFRLVSYEQYF. V usage is TRBV28 and J usage is TRBJ2-7; unclear D gene. Trimming cost V 3 bases and J 0 bases, with 9 bases left between them. Germline V gene data show CDR1 as MDHEN and CDR2 as SYDVKM. CDR3 length equals 14 residues.

A few counts support this clonotype. The chain joins TRBV7-2 to TRBJ2-5; D perhaps matches TRBD1 (6 bases). The CDR3 loop spans 16 amino acids. Per the germline V gene, CDR1 is SGHTA and CDR2 is FQGNSA. Trimming shortened V by 5 bases and J by 2 bases, and 18 bases separated the two germline ends. CDR3 sequence: CASSQDGWTVQETQYF. Here the CDR3 DNA reads TGTGCCAGCAGCCAAGATGGATGGACAGTGCAAGAGACCCAGTACTTC.

Worth noting for this clonotype: Mismatch with germline at one junction end may stem from a read error. The chain links TRBV19 to TRBJ1-1; TRBD1 might be the D (6 bases). Per the germline V gene, CDR1 is LNHDA and CDR2 is SQIVND (reference sequence). This CDR3 comprises 12 residues. The DNA for the CDR3 is TGTGCCAGTACCGGACAGCGGTCTGAAGCTTCCTTT. Its translation: CASTGQRSEASF.

In this sample, this clonotype turned up many times. The chain has TRBV12-3 or TRBV12-4 and TRBJ1-2; D ambiguous. The CDR3 extends over 11 amino acids. Deletions cut 3 bases from V and 8 bases from J, with 7 bases between. CDR3 residues: CASSFASGYTF. The CDR3 DNA follows: TGTGCCAGCAGTTTCGCTTCGGGCTACACCTTC.

The rearrangement links TRBV14 to TRBJ1-3; 9 bases fit TRBD1. CDR1 and CDR2 from the germline V gene are SGHDN and FVKESK. The CDR3 consists of 16 residues. The trim removed 1 base at V and 0 bases at J, leaving 1 base unmatched. CDR3 DNA: TGTGCCAGCAGCCAAGTGGGACAGGGCTCTGGAAACACCATATATTTT. It encodes CASSQVGQGSGNTIYF.

This clonotype was counted ten times or more. The chain employs TRBV7-9 and TRBJ1-6; D not certain. In germline, CDR1 is SEHNR, CDR2 FQNEAQ (reference sequence). This CDR3 has 14 amino acids. Between the trimmed V and J ends, which lost 0 bases and 7 bases, there was a span of 7 bases. CDR3 sequence (DNA): TGTGCCAGCAGCTTAGCGCCCGGAAATTCACCCCTCCACTTT. Its translation is CASSLAPGNSPLHF.

This sequence joins TRBV20-1 and TRBJ2-2, with D maybe TRBD1 (7 bases). This CDR3 contains 12 residues. Between the trimmed V and J ends, which lost 3 bases and 7 bases, there was a span of 9 bases. Germline CDR1 and CDR2: DFQATT and SNEGSKA (reference sequence). The CDR3 region has the DNA TGCAGTGCTAGGCAGGGGGGCGGGGAGCTGTTTTTT. It yields the protein CSARQGGGELFF.

This clonotype occurred many times. CDR3 sequence: CATRPGLALTYEQYF. The CDR3 coding sequence is TGTGCCACCCGCCCGGGACTAGCGTTAACCTACGAGCAGTACTTC. This rearrangement joins TRBV10-3 to TRBJ2-7; 10 bases agree with TRBD2. Per the germline V gene, CDR1 is ENHRY and CDR2 is SYGVKD. With 10 bases clipped from V and 2 bases from J, the junction kept 11 bases outside the gene matches. The CDR3 covers 15 residues.

This clonotype was found many times. J is TRBJ1-1 and V is TRBV7-9; no clear D gene. The CDR3 loop spans 13 amino acids. The V gene's germline CDR1 is SEHNR and CDR2 FQNEAQ (reference sequence). Trimming removed 2 bases from V and 6 bases from J, with 10 bases in between. This chain's CDR3 is CASSLRGEAEAFF. The CDR3, as DNA: TGTGCCAGCAGCTTAAGAGGCGAGGCTGAAGCTTTCTTT.

As for this clonotype: One end of the junction varies from germline; a read error may be responsible. The genes are TRBV9 and TRBJ1-1, with D maybe TRBD1 (6 bases). The germline V gene has CDR1 SGDLS and CDR2 YYNGEE. The CDR3 runs to 13 residues. The DNA for the CDR3 is TGTGCCGGCAGCGTAGGGGGGGCCACTGAAGCTTTCTTT. Protein: CAGSVGGATEAFF.

By share of the sample, this clonotype is medium-sized. This chain joins TRBV20-1 and TRBJ2-7; D unresolved. The V gene's germline CDR1 is DFQATT and CDR2 SNEGSKA (reference sequence). The CDR3 runs to 13 residues. V lost 1 base and J 3 bases, leaving 10 bases between the germline ends. The CDR3 bases are TGCAGTGCTAGAGGACGGGCAGACTACGAGCAGTACTTC. Protein sequence: CSARGRADYEQYF.

Points on this clonotype: Relative to the germline gene, one junction end is altered; a read error may explain this. This rearrangement joins TRBV6-5 to TRBJ1-2; tentative D call: TRBD1 (5 bases). The CDR3 is 13 residues long. CDR1 and CDR2 from the germline V gene are MNHEY and SVGAGI. The CDR3: CAISYEGWNGYTF. CDR3 coding DNA: TGTGCCATCAGTTACGAGGGGTGGAATGGCTACACCTTC.

This chain links TRBV29-1 with TRBJ1-1; 8 bases are a match to TRBD1. This CDR3 comprises 13 residues. V gave up 8 bases and J gave up 1 base; unmatched junction bases: 6. Germline V CDR1 and CDR2: SQVTM, ANQGSEA. This CDR3 reads CSHQGAQNTEAFF. The CDR3 DNA is TGCAGCCACCAGGGGGCGCAGAACACTGAAGCTTTCTTT. Full variable domain (outside the CDR3, taken from reference TRBV29-1 and TRBJ1-1): SAVISQKPSRDICQRGTSLTIQCQVDSQVTMMFWYRQQPGQSLTLIATANQGSEATYESGFVIDKFPISRPNLTFSTLTVSNMSPEDSSIYLCSHQGAQNTEAFFGQGTRLTVV.

This clonotype was observed a handful of times. The chain employs TRBV5-1 and TRBJ2-5, with 10 nucleotides matching TRBD2. Germline CDR1 and CDR2: SGHRS and YFSETQ. This CDR3 contains 14 residues. The V segment lost 6 bases and the J segment 5 bases; nucleotides outside the gene matches: 7. This chain's CDR3 is CASTTSGMAETQYF. The CDR3 region has the DNA TGCGCCAGCACCACTAGCGGGATGGCGGAGACCCAGTACTTC.